This T cell receptor beta chain was recorded in a study of blood T cell repertoires in COVID-19. At the level of the study: The United States, Italy and Spain were the sources of the acute and convalescent COVID-19 samples. PBMCs, B-cell-depleted T cells, or T cells were the source of the cDNA or gDNA that made up the material.

A single count supports this clone. The protocol was immunoSEQ multiplex PCR, while the TCRdb copy is restricted to in-frame clones and leaves out a portion. Counted here are under 350,000 clones, about 86% occurring once; the ten biggest clones make up around 4.4%. CDR1 MNHNY and CDR2 SVGAGI come from the germline V gene (reference sequence). V dropped 2 bases and J dropped 9 bases, with 11 bases sitting between them. The CDR3 contains 14 residues. Recruits, aged roughly 18 to 100 years, lived in 20 to 30 US areas. The chain couples TRBV6-6 to TRBJ1-6; no firm D call. Input material: PBMCs or T cells enriched from blood (not recorded which). This clonotype originated in a woman aged 40 to 49 with acute COVID-19. This CDR3 reads CASSYEASISPLHF. DNA for the CDR3: TGTGCCAGCAGTTACGAGGCCAGTATTTCACCCCTCCACTTT.